Listed below are T cell receptor beta chains from one sample, sequenced in a study of blood T cell repertoires in COVID-19. Sequencing used immunoSEQ multiplex PCR; TCRdb keeps in-frame clones, though not all of them. Here the sample spans 55,000 to 75,000 clones, 70% to 90% being singletons. Sequencing was carried out using peripheral blood. These receptors originate from a human donor with active COVID-19. The donor label of this sample is uncertain. CDR3s include the opening cysteine and the closing phenylalanine or tryptophan. The order of the fields is V gene, clone size, D gene, J gene, CDR3 DNA, CDR3 protein. D genes are given only for firm matches. A row's size may be missing; if present it is once, few, many or a size class.

TRBV7-9	.	.	TRBJ2-7	TGTGCCAGCCGGGCTCGGGACAATTACGAGCAGTACTTC	CASRARDNYEQYF
TRBV28	once	TRBD1	TRBJ1-1	TGTGCCAGCAGTCCCCGGGACAGGGTTATTACTGAAGCTTTCTTT	CASSPRDRVITEAFF
TRBV11-3	.	.	TRBJ1-4	TGTGCCAGCAGCCGGCGGGAGAAGAGAGCGACTAATGAAAAACTGTTTTTT	CASSRREKRATNEKLFF
TRBV5-1	.	.	TRBJ1-4	TGCGCCAGCAGCTTGACAGTTGGTAATGAAAAACTGTTTTTT	CASSLTVGNEKLFF
TRBV11-3	.	TRBD2	TRBJ2-6	TGTGCCAGCAGCTTACACTTCACCGGGACTAGCGGCTCTGGGGCCAACGTCCTGACTTTC	CASSLHFTGTSGSGANVLTF
TRBV7-2	.	.	TRBJ2-3	TGTGCCAGCAGCTTAAGCCAACAGGGCAAAGATACGCAGTATTTT	CASSLSQQGKDTQYF
TRBV28	.	TRBD1	TRBJ2-5	TGTGCCAGCAGATCCGGACAGGCCGACTCTTACTTC	CASRSGQADSYF
TRBV5-5	.	.	TRBJ2-7	TGTGCCAGCAGCTTGGCGCTAGTCTTAGCCTACGAGCAGTACTTC	CASSLALVLAYEQYF
TRBV9	.	TRBD1	TRBJ2-3	TGTGCCAGCAACCCCCTCCCCGACAGGGGAGTAAGCACAGATACGCAGTATTTT	CASNPLPDRGVSTDTQYF
TRBV7-2	.	.	TRBJ2-2	TGTGCCAGCAGCTTACAGTGGGGCGCCGGGGAGCTGTTTTTT	CASSLQWGAGELFF
TRBV6-1	.	.	TRBJ2-7	TGTGCCAGCAGTGAAGTTCACTACGAGCAGTACTTC	CASSEVHYEQYF
TRBV10-1	.	.	TRBJ2-5	TGCGCCAGCAGTGATTCCGTCGGTCGAGAGACCCAGTACTTC	CASSDSVGRETQYF
TRBV6-1	.	.	TRBJ1-1	TGTGCCAGCAGTGAAGCGCGAGGGGGACGGAGATTGAACACTGAAGCTTTCTTT	CASSEARGGRRLNTEAFF
TRBV18	.	.	TRBJ1-5	TGTGCCAGCTCACCCGGGTCTTACATTTCGGGCAATCAGCCCCAGCATTTT	CASSPGSYISGNQPQHF
TRBV29-1	.	.	TRBJ2-5	TGCAGCGTTCTCAATGGGCTCACCGGGGGAGAGACCCAGTACTTC	CSVLNGLTGGETQYF
TRBV6-5	.	.	TRBJ2-3	TGTGCCAGCAGTCGACAGCCTTGGGGCACAGATACGCAGTATTTT	CASSRQPWGTDTQYF
TRBV28	.	.	TRBJ2-1	TGTGCCAGCAGTCGGGCGGGTACTCGTAACGGTGAGCAGTTCTTC	CASSRAGTRNGEQFF
TRBV19	.	.	TRBJ2-5	TGTGCCAGTAGTCCCCGCGGCCCCGAAGAGACCCAGTACTTC	CASSPRGPEETQYF
TRBV28	.	.	TRBJ1-2	TGTGCCCGGTACCACCGGGATTTATATGGCTACACCTTC	CARYHRDLYGYTF
TRBV6-6	few	TRBD1	TRBJ2-7	TGTGCCAGCAGTCCGGGACAGGGGACCTACGAGCAGTACTTC	CASSPGQGTYEQYF
TRBV11-3	.	.	TRBJ2-1	TGTGCCAGCAGCGAAGACAGGCGGCTGTTCTTC	CASSEDRRLFF
TRBV7-8	.	TRBD1	TRBJ1-1	TGTGCCAGCAGCTTAGTGACAGGGGACACTGAAGCTTTCTTT	CASSLVTGDTEAFF
TRBV4-2	.	.	TRBJ2-3	TGTGCCAGCAGCCAGGAGGCGGGGGCTTATACGCAGTATTTT	CASSQEAGAYTQYF
TRBV7-2	.	.	TRBJ1-3	TGTGCCAGCAGCCTATTTTTCTCTGGAAACACCATATATTTT	CASSLFFSGNTIYF
TRBV28	.	.	TRBJ1-2	TGTGCCACCTCTACAGAATATGGCTACACCTTC	CATSTEYGYTF
TRBV29-1	.	.	TRBJ1-1	TGCAGCGTTGAAGAACCGGGTGTGACTGAAGCTTTCTTT	CSVEEPGVTEAFF
TRBV7-9	.	TRBD1	TRBJ1-4	TGTGCCAGCAGCCTGGGACAGGGGATTAATGAAAAACTGTTTTTT	CASSLGQGINEKLFF
TRBV9	.	TRBD1	TRBJ2-7	TGTGCCAGCAGTCAAAGGGACAGGGTGGCTACCTACGAGCAGTACTTC	CASSQRDRVATYEQYF
TRBV24-1	.	.	TRBJ2-1	TGTGCCACCAGTGACCCAAGGCGGGGCGATGAGCAGTTCTTC	CATSDPRRGDEQFF
TRBV9	.	TRBD2	TRBJ2-1	TGTGCCAGCAGCCCCCATGAGACCCAGCGGGGGGGCCGGGAGCAGTTCTTC	CASSPHETQRGGREQFF
TRBV5-4	.	TRBD2	TRBJ2-2	TGTGCCAGCAGCCGGGGGCTAGCGGGAAGGACCGGGGAGCTGTTTTTT	CASSRGLAGRTGELFF
TRBV7-6	.	.	TRBJ2-7	TGTGCCAGCAGCTTAGGTACGGCGGCTTTCTCCTACGAGCAGTACTTC	CASSLGTAAFSYEQYF
TRBV2	.	TRBD2	TRBJ2-5	TGTGCCAGCAGGGAAGGGGACTATATAGAGACCCAGTACTTC	CASREGDYIETQYF
TRBV5-1	.	.	TRBJ1-2	TGCGCCAGCAGCTTGGGTGACACCGGAACGAACTATGGCTACACCTTC	CASSLGDTGTNYGYTF
TRBV15	.	.	TRBJ1-5	TGTGCCACCAGCAGTAAGAGTCAGCCCCAGCATTTT	CATSSKSQPQHF